Sequencing of this T cell receptor beta chain was carried out in a study of cytomegalovirus exposure and HLA in healthy donors. The CDR3 totals 14 residues. CDR1 is SGHVS, CDR2 FNYEAQ, per germline. Primers included in the PCR were 60 Vbeta and 13 Jbeta primers. TCRdb's table, derived via immunoSEQ multiplex PCR, lists solely in-frame clones and lacks some. The sample includes some 78,000 clones, approximately 80% of them seen just once. Notes on this clone: Relative to the germline gene, one junction end is altered; a read error may explain this.

The material sequenced was PBMCs. This sequence was found in a man in his forties or fifties in good health and CMV-seropositive. The chain is built from TRBV7-6 and TRBJ2-3; TRBD2 is a possible D gene (6 bases). Here the CDR3 reads CVSSLRGITDTQYF. CDR3 sequence (DNA): TGTGTCAGCAGCTTACGGGGGATCACAGATACGCAGTATTTT.